This T cell receptor beta chain was observed in a study of T cell responses to AZD1222 COVID-19 vaccine. Across the study: It was second doses at about 4 or about 12 weeks that were pooled. Study-wide points: Sampling captured repertoires only after the peak T cell response. Regions 160-218 and 743-854 held dominance among vaccine-associated CD4 TCRs, which spanned spike.

In regard to this clone: The antigen remains unidentified.

Sequencing was performed with immunoSEQ multiplex PCR; in TCRdb, only in-frame clones are kept and a portion is missing. Of 130,000 or so clones in the sample, 80% to 90% were seen once. The specimen comprised peripheral blood, sampled on day 0 of AZD1222 vaccination. The receptor's source is an adult in good health.

The CDR3 loop is CASRGGLNHNEQFF. The DNA for the CDR3 is TGTGCCAGCAGAGGGGGACTAAACCACAATGAGCAGTTCTTC. V and J are TRBV2 and TRBJ2-1; D perhaps matches TRBD2 (7 bases). From germline, CDR1 is SNHLY and CDR2 FYNNEI. Deletions cut 6 bases from V and 5 bases from J, with 14 bases between. The CDR3 runs 14 residues.